This TCR beta chain was observed in a study of blood T cell repertoires in COVID-19. Study background: The cDNA or gDNA used as material had been derived from T cells, B-cell-depleted T cells, or PBMCs.

Original data processing: Cell counts per sample came from amplifying reference gene primers. Sequencing used immunoSEQ multiplex PCR; TCRdb keeps in-frame clones, though not all of them. V and J calls plus clone size are reproduced from that table; the DNA served to infer D and trimming. The repertoire holds a few hundred thousand clones, roughly 85% seen once, with around a sixth in the top ten. The ends were cut back, 4 bases at V and 9 bases at J, with 4 bases in the middle. The CDR3 is 10 amino acids. Per germline, CDR1 MDHEN and CDR2 SYDVKM. J is TRBJ2-1 and V is TRBV28; D is undetermined. Material: PBMCs or T cells enriched from blood (not recorded which). The origin of this receptor is a man aged 40-50 years who had recovered from COVID-19. CDR3 bases: TGTGCCAGCAGTTCGGGTGAGCAGTTCTTC. Translation gives CASSSGEQFF. The complete variable domain, with remaining parts taken from reference TRBV28 and TRBJ2-1, reads DVKVTQSSRYLVKRTGEKVFLECVQDMDHENMFWYRQDPGLGLRLIYFSYDVKMKEKGDIPEGYSVSREKKERFSLILESASTNQTSMYLCASSSGEQFFGPGTRLTVL.